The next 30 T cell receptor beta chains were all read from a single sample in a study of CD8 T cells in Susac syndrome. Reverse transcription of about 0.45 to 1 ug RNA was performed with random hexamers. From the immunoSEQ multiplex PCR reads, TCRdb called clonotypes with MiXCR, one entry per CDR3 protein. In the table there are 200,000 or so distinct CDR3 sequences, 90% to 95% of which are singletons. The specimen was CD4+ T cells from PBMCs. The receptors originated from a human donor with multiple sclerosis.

The CDR3 nucleotides read TGCAGTGCTGCCCCCCCGACTAGCGGGGTTACCTACAATGAGCAGTTCTTC. As protein: CSAAPPTSGVTYNEQFF. The rearrangement uses TRBV20-1 and TRBJ2-1; 11 nucleotides line up with TRBD2. CDR1 DFQATT and CDR2 SNEGSKA come from the germline V gene (reference sequence). CDR3 length equals 17 residues. The junction had 11 bases not matched to a gene; V was cut back by 5 bases and J by 2 bases.

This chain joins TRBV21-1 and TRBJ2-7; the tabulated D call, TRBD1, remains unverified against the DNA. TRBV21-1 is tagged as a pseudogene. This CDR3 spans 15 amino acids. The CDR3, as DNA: TGTGCCAGCAGCCTCGCCCCGACATTGGGGGCAAAGCAGTACTTC. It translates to CASSLAPTLGAKQYF.

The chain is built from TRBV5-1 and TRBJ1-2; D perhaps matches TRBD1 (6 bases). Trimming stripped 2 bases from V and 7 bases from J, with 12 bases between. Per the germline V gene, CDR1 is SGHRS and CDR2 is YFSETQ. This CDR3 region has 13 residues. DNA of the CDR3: TGCGCCAGCAGCTTTGGGCAGGGGTTTGGCTACACCTTC. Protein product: CASSFGQGFGYTF.

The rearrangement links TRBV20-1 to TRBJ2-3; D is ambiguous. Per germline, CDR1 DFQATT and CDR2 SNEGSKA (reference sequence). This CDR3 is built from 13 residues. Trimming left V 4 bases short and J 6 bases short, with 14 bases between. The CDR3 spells CSANPDPSDTQYF. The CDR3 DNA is TGCAGTGCTAACCCGGACCCTTCCGATACGCAGTATTTT.

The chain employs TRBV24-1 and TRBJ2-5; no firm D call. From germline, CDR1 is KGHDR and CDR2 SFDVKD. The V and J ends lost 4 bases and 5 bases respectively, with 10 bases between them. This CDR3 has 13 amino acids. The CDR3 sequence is CATSDGPLETQYF. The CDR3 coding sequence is TGTGCCACCAGTGACGGGCCTTTGGAGACCCAGTACTTC.

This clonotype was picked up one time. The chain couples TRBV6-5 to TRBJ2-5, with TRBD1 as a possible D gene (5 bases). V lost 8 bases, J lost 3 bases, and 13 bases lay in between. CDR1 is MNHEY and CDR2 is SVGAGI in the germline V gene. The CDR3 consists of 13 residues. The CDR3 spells CASGKGSKETQYF. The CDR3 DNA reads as TGTGCCAGCGGAAAGGGGTCTAAAGAGACCCAGTACTTC.

The chain's CDR3 is CSAGQGGETQYF. CDR3 DNA sequence: TGCAGCGCGGGACAGGGTGGCGAGACCCAGTACTTC. The rearrangement uses TRBV29-1 and TRBJ2-5; 9 positions agree with TRBD1. CDR1 is SQVTM and CDR2 is ANQGSEA in the germline V gene. The V gene end was trimmed by 7 bases and the J gene end by 5 bases; junction bases not matched to a gene: 5. The CDR3 has 12 amino acids.

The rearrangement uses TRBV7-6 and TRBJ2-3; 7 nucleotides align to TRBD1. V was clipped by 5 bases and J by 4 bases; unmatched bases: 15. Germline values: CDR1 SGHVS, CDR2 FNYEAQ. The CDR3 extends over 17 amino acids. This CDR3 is CASSLRTGARAPDTQYF. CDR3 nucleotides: TGTGCCAGCAGCCTACGTACAGGGGCGCGGGCCCCAGATACGCAGTATTTT.

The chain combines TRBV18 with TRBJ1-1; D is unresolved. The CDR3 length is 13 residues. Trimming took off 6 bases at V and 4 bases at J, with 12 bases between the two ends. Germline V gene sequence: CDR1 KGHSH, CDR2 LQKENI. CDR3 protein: CASSADVSTEAFF. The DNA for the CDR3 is TGTGCCAGCTCTGCTGACGTGAGCACTGAAGCTTTCTTT.

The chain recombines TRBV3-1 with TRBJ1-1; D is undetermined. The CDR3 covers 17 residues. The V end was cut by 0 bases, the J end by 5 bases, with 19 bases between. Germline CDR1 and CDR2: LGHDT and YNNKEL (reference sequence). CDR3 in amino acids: CASSQDLFMYRLTEAFF. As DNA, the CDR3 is TGTGCCAGCAGCCAAGATCTTTTCATGTACAGACTAACTGAAGCTTTCTTT.

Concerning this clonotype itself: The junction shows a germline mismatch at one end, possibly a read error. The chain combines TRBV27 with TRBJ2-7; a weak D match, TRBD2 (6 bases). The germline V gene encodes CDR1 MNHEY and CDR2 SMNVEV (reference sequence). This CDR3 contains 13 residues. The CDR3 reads CASSLSRDSASVF. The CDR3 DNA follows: TGTGCCAGCAGCTTGTCCCGGGACTCCGCTTCTGTCTTC.

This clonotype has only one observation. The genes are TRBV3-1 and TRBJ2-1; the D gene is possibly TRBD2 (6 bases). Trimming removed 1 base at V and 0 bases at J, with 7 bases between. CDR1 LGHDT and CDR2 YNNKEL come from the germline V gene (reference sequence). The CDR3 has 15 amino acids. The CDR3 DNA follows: TGTGCCAGCAGCCAAGTGGGAGGCTCCTACAATGAGCAGTTCTTC. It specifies CASSQVGGSYNEQFF.

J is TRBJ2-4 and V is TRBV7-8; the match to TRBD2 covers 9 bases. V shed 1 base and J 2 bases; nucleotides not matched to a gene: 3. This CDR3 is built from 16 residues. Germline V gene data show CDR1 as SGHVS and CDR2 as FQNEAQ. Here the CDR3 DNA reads TGTGCCAGCAGCTTAGGCGCGGGGGGGACCAAAAACATTCAGTACTTC. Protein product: CASSLGAGGTKNIQYF.

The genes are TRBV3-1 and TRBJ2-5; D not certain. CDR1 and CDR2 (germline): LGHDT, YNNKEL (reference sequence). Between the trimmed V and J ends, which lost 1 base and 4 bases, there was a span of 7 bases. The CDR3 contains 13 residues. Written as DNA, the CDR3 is TGTGCCAGCAGCCAAGTTCCGAGAGAGACCCAGTACTTC. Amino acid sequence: CASSQVPRETQYF.

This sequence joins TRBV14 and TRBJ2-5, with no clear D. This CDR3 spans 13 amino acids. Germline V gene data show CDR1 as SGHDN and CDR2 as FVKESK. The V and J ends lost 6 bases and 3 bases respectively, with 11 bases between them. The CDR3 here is CASSRRVEETQYF. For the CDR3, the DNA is TGTGCCAGCAGTCGAAGAGTGGAAGAGACCCAGTACTTC.

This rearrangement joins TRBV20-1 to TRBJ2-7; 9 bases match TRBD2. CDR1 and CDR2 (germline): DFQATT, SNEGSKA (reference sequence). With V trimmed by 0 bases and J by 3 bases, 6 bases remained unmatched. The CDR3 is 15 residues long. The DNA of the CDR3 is TGCAGTGCTAGAGATCTCGGGACTAGCCACTACGAGCAGTACTTC. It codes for CSARDLGTSHYEQYF.

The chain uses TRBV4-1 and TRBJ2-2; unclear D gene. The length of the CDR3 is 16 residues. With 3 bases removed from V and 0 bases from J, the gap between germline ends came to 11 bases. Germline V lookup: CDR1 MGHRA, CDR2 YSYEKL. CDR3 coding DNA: TGCGCCAGCAGCCATCTATCTAGAGCGAACACCGGGGAGCTGTTTTTT. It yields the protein CASSHLSRANTGELFF.

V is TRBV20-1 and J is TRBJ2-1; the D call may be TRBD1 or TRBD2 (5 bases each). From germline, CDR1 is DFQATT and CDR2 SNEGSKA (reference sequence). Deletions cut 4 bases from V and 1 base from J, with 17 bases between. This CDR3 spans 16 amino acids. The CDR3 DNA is TGCAGTGCTACCATTCGAGGGGAGAAATCCTACAATGAGCAGTTCTTC. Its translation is CSATIRGEKSYNEQFF.

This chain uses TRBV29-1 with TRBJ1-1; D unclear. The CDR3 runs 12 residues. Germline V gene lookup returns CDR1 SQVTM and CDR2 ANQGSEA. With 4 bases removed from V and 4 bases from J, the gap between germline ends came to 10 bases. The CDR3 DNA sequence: TGCAGCGTTGTAGTGTCGATCACTGAAGCTTTCTTT. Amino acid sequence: CSVVVSITEAFF.

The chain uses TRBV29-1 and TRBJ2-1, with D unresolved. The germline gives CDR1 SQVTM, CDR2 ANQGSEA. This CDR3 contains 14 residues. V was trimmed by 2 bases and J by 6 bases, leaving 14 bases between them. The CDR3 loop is CSVELRASRNEQFF. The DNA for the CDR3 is TGCAGCGTTGAACTACGAGCCTCTCGCAATGAGCAGTTCTTC.

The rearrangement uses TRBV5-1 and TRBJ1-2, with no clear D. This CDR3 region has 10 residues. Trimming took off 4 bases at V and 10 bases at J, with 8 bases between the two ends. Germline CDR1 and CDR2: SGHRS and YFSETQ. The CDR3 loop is CASSHTHYTF. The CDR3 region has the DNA TGCGCCAGCAGCCACACCCACTACACCTTC.

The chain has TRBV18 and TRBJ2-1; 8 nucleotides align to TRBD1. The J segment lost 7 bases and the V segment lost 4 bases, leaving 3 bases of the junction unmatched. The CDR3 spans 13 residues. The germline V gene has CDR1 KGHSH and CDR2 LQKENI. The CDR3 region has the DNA TGTGCCAGCTCACGGACAGGGTGGAATGAGCAGTTCTTC. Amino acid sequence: CASSRTGWNEQFF.

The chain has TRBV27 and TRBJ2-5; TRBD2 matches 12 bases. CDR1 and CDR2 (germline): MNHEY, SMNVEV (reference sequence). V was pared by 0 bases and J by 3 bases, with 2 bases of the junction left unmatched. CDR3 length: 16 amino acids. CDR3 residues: CASSLSGLAGEETQYF. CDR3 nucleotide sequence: TGTGCCAGCAGTTTATCGGGACTAGCGGGTGAAGAGACCCAGTACTTC.

The CDR3 region is CSARDRVVGVRNEQFF. Written as DNA, the CDR3 is TGCAGTGCTAGAGATCGGGTCGTGGGGGTGAGGAATGAGCAGTTCTTC. The J gene is TRBJ2-1, the V gene TRBV20-1; D may be TRBD1 or TRBD2 (5 bases each). Trimming pared 0 bases from V and 7 bases from J, leaving 19 bases between. The CDR3 loop spans 16 amino acids. Germline lookup yields CDR1 DFQATT and CDR2 SNEGSKA (reference sequence).

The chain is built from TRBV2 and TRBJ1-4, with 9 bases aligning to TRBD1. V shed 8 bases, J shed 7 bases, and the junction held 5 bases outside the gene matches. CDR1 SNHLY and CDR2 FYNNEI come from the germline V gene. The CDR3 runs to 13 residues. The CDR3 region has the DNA TGTGCCAGCCCGGACAGGGGTGGTGAAAAACTGTTTTTT. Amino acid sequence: CASPDRGGEKLFF.

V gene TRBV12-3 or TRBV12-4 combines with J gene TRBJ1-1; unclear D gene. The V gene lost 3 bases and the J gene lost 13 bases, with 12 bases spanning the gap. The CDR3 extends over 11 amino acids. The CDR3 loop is CASSFWQRDFF. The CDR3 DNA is TGTGCCAGCAGTTTCTGGCAGAGGGATTTCTTT.

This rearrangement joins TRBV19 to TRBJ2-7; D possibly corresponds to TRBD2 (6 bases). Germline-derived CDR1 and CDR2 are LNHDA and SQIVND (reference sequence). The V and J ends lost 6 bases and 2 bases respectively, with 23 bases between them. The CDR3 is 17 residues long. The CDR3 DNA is TGTGCCAGTAGCCTTGTGGGACTGCAAGGATCTACCTACGAGCAGTACTTC. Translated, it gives CASSLVGLQGSTYEQYF.

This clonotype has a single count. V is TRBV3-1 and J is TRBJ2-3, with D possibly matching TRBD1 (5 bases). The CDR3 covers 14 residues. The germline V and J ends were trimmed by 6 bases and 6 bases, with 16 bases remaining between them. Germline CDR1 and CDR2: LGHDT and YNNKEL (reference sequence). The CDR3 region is CASSPIRGPDTQYF. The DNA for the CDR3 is TGTGCCAGCAGTCCCATTAGGGGTCCTGATACGCAGTATTTT.

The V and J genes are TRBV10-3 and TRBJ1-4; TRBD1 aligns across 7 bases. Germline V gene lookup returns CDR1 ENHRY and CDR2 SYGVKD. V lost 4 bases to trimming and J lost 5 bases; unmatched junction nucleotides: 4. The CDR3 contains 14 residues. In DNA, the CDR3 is TGTGCCATCAGTGCCCGGGACAGAAATGAAAAACTGTTTTTT. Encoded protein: CAISARDRNEKLFF.

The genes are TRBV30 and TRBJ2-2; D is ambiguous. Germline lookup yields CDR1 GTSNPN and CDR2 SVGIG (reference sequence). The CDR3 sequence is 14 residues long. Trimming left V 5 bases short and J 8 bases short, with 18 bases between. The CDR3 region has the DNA TGTGCCTGGGGTTCCCGGACGTCGTGGGGGGAGCTGTTTTTT. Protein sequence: CAWGSRTSWGELFF.